The rows below give T cell receptor beta chains drawn from one sample of a study of blood T cell repertoires in COVID-19. Data came from immunoSEQ multiplex PCR; TCRdb stores just in-frame clones and leaves some out. Among a few hundred thousand clones listed, over 75% were seen once. Sequenced sample: peripheral blood. These receptors were collected from a human donor with COVID-19, enrolled during active disease. The donor label of this sample is uncertain. The CDR3 runs from the conserved cysteine through the conserved F or W. A D gene is named only where the DNA matches it firmly. Clone size is given for some rows only: seen once, a few or many times, or a class if the clone is expanded.

clone_size: NA
j_call: TRBJ2-5
v_call: TRBV4-3
d_call: NA
cdr3_aa: CASSHLGEETQYF
cdr3_nt: TGCGCCAGCAGCCACCTAGGGGAAGAGACCCAGTACTTC

clone_size: NA
j_call: TRBJ1-1
v_call: TRBV6-5
d_call: TRBD1
cdr3_aa: CASSSGQAHTEAFF
cdr3_nt: TGTGCCAGCAGTTCCGGACAGGCTCACACTGAAGCTTTCTTT

clone_size: once
j_call: TRBJ1-4
v_call: TRBV2
d_call: NA
cdr3_aa: CASSEMGGANEKLFF
cdr3_nt: TGTGCCAGCAGTGAAATGGGGGGGGCTAATGAAAAACTGTTTTTT

clone_size: NA
j_call: TRBJ2-5
v_call: TRBV2
d_call: TRBD1
cdr3_aa: CASSDGRGQGTQYF
cdr3_nt: TGTGCCAGCAGTGACGGCAGGGGGCAAGGGACCCAGTACTTC

clone_size: NA
j_call: TRBJ2-3
v_call: TRBV19
d_call: NA
cdr3_aa: CASSIAMSGDTQYF
cdr3_nt: TGTGCCAGTAGTATAGCAATGTCAGGAGATACGCAGTATTTT

clone_size: NA
j_call: TRBJ1-5
v_call: TRBV5-6
d_call: NA
cdr3_aa: CASSLYSNQPQHF
cdr3_nt: TGTGCCAGCAGCCTTTATAGCAATCAGCCCCAGCATTTT

clone_size: NA
j_call: TRBJ2-2
v_call: TRBV7-2
d_call: NA
cdr3_aa: CASSLRRANTGELFF
cdr3_nt: TGTGCCAGCAGCTTACGCAGGGCAAACACCGGGGAGCTGTTTTTT

clone_size: NA
j_call: TRBJ1-5
v_call: TRBV19
d_call: NA
cdr3_aa: CASSIGVSRSNQPQHF
cdr3_nt: TGTGCCAGTAGTATCGGGGTATCCCGTAGCAATCAGCCCCAGCATTTT

clone_size: few
j_call: TRBJ1-5
v_call: TRBV28
d_call: TRBD1
cdr3_aa: CASSLPDRDGNQPQHF
cdr3_nt: TGTGCCAGCAGTTTACCGGACAGGGATGGCAATCAGCCCCAGCATTTT

clone_size: NA
j_call: TRBJ2-3
v_call: TRBV19
d_call: NA
cdr3_aa: CASKETSGTRGGADTQYF
cdr3_nt: TGTGCCAGTAAGGAGACTAGTGGGACTCGTGGCGGGGCAGATACGCAGTATTTT

clone_size: NA
j_call: TRBJ1-2
v_call: TRBV6-6
d_call: TRBD1
cdr3_aa: CASSYSGQGQSTF
cdr3_nt: TGTGCCAGCAGTTACTCGGGACAGGGACAGTCCACCTTC

clone_size: NA
j_call: TRBJ1-5
v_call: TRBV6-1
d_call: NA
cdr3_aa: CASSERTASHSNQPQHF
cdr3_nt: TGTGCCAGCAGTGAACGAACAGCCTCCCATAGCAATCAGCCCCAGCATTTT

clone_size: once
j_call: TRBJ2-7
v_call: TRBV4-1
d_call: NA
cdr3_aa: CASSQGGGYSYEQYF
cdr3_nt: TGCGCCAGCAGCCAAGGGGGCGGCTACTCCTACGAGCAGTACTTC

clone_size: NA
j_call: TRBJ2-7
v_call: TRBV7-2
d_call: TRBD2
cdr3_aa: CASSLDGLVYEQYF
cdr3_nt: TGTGCCAGCAGCCTAGACGGACTAGTCTACGAGCAGTACTTC

clone_size: NA
j_call: TRBJ2-1
v_call: TRBV6-2/TRBV6-3
d_call: NA
cdr3_aa: CASSFLGVGEQFF
cdr3_nt: TGTGCCAGCAGTTTTTTAGGGGTGGGGGAGCAGTTCTTC

clone_size: NA
j_call: TRBJ2-2
v_call: TRBV5-3
d_call: TRBD2
cdr3_aa: CARSLAPAGGFRGELFF
cdr3_nt: TGTGCCAGAAGCTTGGCCCCTGCGGGAGGATTCAGGGGGGAGCTGTTTTTT

clone_size: once
j_call: TRBJ2-7
v_call: TRBV5-6
d_call: NA
cdr3_aa: CASSWGRGSEQYF
cdr3_nt: TGTGCCAGCAGCTGGGGGAGGGGGAGCGAGCAGTACTTC